The 19 T cell receptor beta chains presented below share a single source sample, sequenced in a study of T cell repertoires in cytomegalovirus infection. TCRdb itself ran the reads through MiXCR, one entry per CDR3 protein. Here the sample spans 600,000 to 700,000 distinct CDR3 sequences, 30% to 40% being singletons. Their antigens are not known. The specimen comprised cultured PBMCs, sampled from culture after CMV antigen stimulation. Receptors originate from a human donor in good health (CMV status not recorded). Some clones in this sample may be carry-over from other donors' samples.

J is TRBJ1-2 and V is TRBV9, with D unclear. This CDR3 has 16 residues. Trimming removed 0 bases at V and 4 bases at J, with 16 bases between. In germline, CDR1 is SGDLS, CDR2 YYNGEE. For the CDR3, the DNA is TGTGCCAGCAGCGTAGGAATACACGGACCGTCCTATGGCTACACCTTC. Amino acid sequence: CASSVGIHGPSYGYTF.

Only a few counts were recorded for this clonotype. The chain recombines TRBV2 with TRBJ1-5; the D is unclear. V lost 5 bases and J lost 0, with 8 bases in between. CDR1 SNHLY and CDR2 FYNNEI come from the germline V gene. This CDR3 region has 14 residues. CDR3 sequence: CASSMMDSNQPQHF. The CDR3 region has the DNA TGTGCCAGCAGTATGATGGATAGCAATCAGCCCCAGCATTTT.

This clonotype came up a few times. V usage is TRBV6-1 and J usage is TRBJ2-2; 9 bases agree with TRBD1. This CDR3 spans 13 amino acids. In germline, CDR1 is MNHNS, CDR2 SASEGT. V shed 10 bases, J shed 3 bases, and the junction held 3 bases outside the gene matches. The CDR3 region has the DNA TGTGCCATCTGGGACAGGGACACCGGGGAGCTGTTTTTT. This encodes CAIWDRDTGELFF.

The V and J genes are TRBV27 and TRBJ1-2; D remains unclear. The germline CDR1 and CDR2 sequences are MNHEY and SMNVEV (reference sequence). The CDR3 consists of 15 residues. Trimming took off 6 bases at V and 5 bases at J, with 19 bases between the two ends. DNA of the CDR3: TGTGCCAGCAGCTTGGCTCTGCCCCCCCGATATGGCTACACCTTC. Its translation: CASSLALPPRYGYTF.

A few counts support this clonotype. The rearrangement joins TRBV19 to TRBJ2-7; 8 bases map to TRBD2. The ends lost 3 bases at V and 5 bases at J; junction bases unmatched: 3. The CDR3 extends over 13 amino acids. Germline CDR1 is LNHDA and CDR2 is SQIVND (reference sequence). CDR3 sequence reads: CASSMGAGDEQYF. The DNA of the CDR3 is TGTGCCAGTAGTATGGGAGCGGGAGACGAGCAGTACTTC.

This clonotype showed up just a few times. The chain recombines TRBV12-3 or TRBV12-4 with TRBJ2-3; D might be TRBD1 or TRBD2, each matching 7 bases. This CDR3 contains 16 residues. The V end was cut by 6 bases, the J end by 6 bases, with 22 bases between. CDR3 protein: CASSLPTGEGVDTQYF. In DNA form, the CDR3 reads TGTGCCAGCAGCTTACCCACAGGGGAGGGGGTGGATACGCAGTATTTT.

This clonotype was counted only a few times. The chain couples TRBV3-1 to TRBJ2-7; 9 nucleotides match TRBD2. The germline CDR1 and CDR2 sequences are LGHDT and YNNKEL (reference sequence). After removal of 4 bases from V and 3 bases from J, the junction contained 13 bases not matched to a gene. The CDR3 runs 17 residues. The chain's CDR3 is CASSLARGLAGLYEQYF. Written as DNA, the CDR3 is TGTGCCAGCAGCCTTGCGCGGGGGCTAGCGGGGCTCTACGAGCAGTACTTC.

This CDR3 reads CASSLVQRTDTQYF. CDR3 DNA: TGTGCCAGCAGCTTAGTCCAGCGGACAGATACGCAGTATTTT. The V gene is TRBV7-2, the J gene TRBJ2-3; D might be TRBD2 (5 bases). Trimming pared 1 base from V and 3 bases from J, leaving 8 bases between. The CDR3 consists of 14 residues. From germline, CDR1 is SGHTA and CDR2 FQGNSA. Based on the CDR3 plus reference TRBV7-2 and TRBJ2-3, the full variable domain is GAGVSQSPSNKVTEKGKDVELRCDPISGHTALYWYRQSLGQGLEFLIYFQGNSAPDKSGLPSDRFSAERTGGSVSTLTIQRTQQEDSAVYLCASSLVQRTDTQYFGPGTRLTVL.

The chain links TRBV7-9 to TRBJ1-4, with D maybe TRBD1 (5 bases). The length of the CDR3 is 18 residues. V was clipped by 5 bases and J by 5 bases, with 24 bases between them. Germline CDR1 SEHNR, CDR2 FQNEAQ (reference sequence). The CDR3, as DNA: TGTGCCAGCAGCCCCTTCCAGGGCCTACGCGCGTGGAATGAAAAACTGTTTTTT. Its translation is CASSPFQGLRAWNEKLFF.

This chain joins TRBV29-1 and TRBJ2-1; 9 bases map to TRBD2. CDR1 and CDR2 from the germline V gene are SQVTM and ANQGSEA. The V gene end was trimmed by 5 bases and the J gene end by 6 bases; junction bases not matched to a gene: 5. The CDR3 contains 13 residues. The CDR3 nucleotides read TGCAGCGTTCCCCTAGCGGGATTCAATGAGCAGTTCTTC. It translates to CSVPLAGFNEQFF.

The rearrangement links TRBV4-3 to TRBJ2-3; D may be TRBD1 or TRBD2 (5 bases each). From germline, CDR1 is LGHNA and CDR2 YSLEER. This CDR3 has 16 residues. Trimming shortened V by 0 bases and J by 6 bases, and 16 bases separated the two germline ends. The DNA for the CDR3 is TGCGCCAGCAGCCAAGAAACTAGTGCCGAGGGGGATACGCAGTATTTT. Translated, it gives CASSQETSAEGDTQYF.

V is TRBV7-8 and J is TRBJ2-7, with D hard to call. This CDR3 spans 11 amino acids. Germline V gives CDR1 SGHVS, CDR2 FQNEAQ. Trimming took off 1 base at V and 6 bases at J, with 4 bases between the two ends. DNA of the CDR3: TGTGCCAGCAGCTTAGAGACCGAGCAGTACTTC. It is translated as CASSLETEQYF.

Ten or more counts support this clonotype. The genes are TRBV7-2 and TRBJ1-1; 7 bases fit TRBD1. The V gene end was trimmed by 6 bases and the J gene end by 1 base; junction bases not matched to a gene: 5. Per germline, CDR1 SGHTA and CDR2 FQGNSA. The CDR3 is 14 amino acids. CDR3 DNA: TGTGCCAGCAGGTCGGGACAGAGGAACACTGAAGCTTTCTTT. It specifies CASRSGQRNTEAFF.

CDR3 coding DNA: TGTGCCAGCAGTTACACCGAGTCGGGCACTCTCTATGGCTACACCTTC. Translation: CASSYTESGTLYGYTF. The genes are TRBV6-2 or TRBV6-3 and TRBJ1-2; no definite D call. Germline assignment: CDR1 MNHEY and CDR2 SVGEGT. CDR3 length: 16 amino acids. Trimming left V 2 bases short and J 4 bases short, with 17 bases between.

The rearrangement joins TRBV27 to TRBJ1-4; TRBD1 might be the D (5 bases). With 8 bases removed from V and 0 bases from J, the gap between germline ends came to 19 bases. The germline V gene has CDR1 MNHEY and CDR2 SMNVEV (reference sequence). The CDR3 runs 17 residues. CDR3: CASYPKAWGATNEKLFF. CDR3 bases: TGTGCCAGCTATCCCAAAGCGTGGGGCGCAACTAATGAAAAACTGTTTTTT.

The rearrangement joins TRBV18 to TRBJ2-1; TRBD1 matches 9 bases. The CDR3 loop spans 16 amino acids. V shed 6 bases and J 2 bases; nucleotides not matched to a gene: 8. Germline V gene data show CDR1 as KGHSH and CDR2 as LQKENI. The chain's CDR3 is CASSTLDRGTYNEQFF. The CDR3 nucleotides read TGTGCCAGCTCCACGCTGGACAGGGGAACCTACAATGAGCAGTTCTTC. The full variable domain, completed using reference TRBV18 and TRBJ2-1, is NAGVMQNPRHLVRRRGQEARLRCSPMKGHSHVYWYRQLPEEGLKFMVYLQKENIIDESGMPKERFSAEFPKEGPSILRIQQVVRGDSAAYFCASSTLDRGTYNEQFFGPGTRLTVL.

A few counts support this clonotype. The V and J genes are TRBV12-3 or TRBV12-4 and TRBJ2-3; 13 positions match TRBD2. V lost 6 bases to trimming and J lost 0 bases; unmatched junction nucleotides: 6. The CDR3 length is 17 residues. The CDR3 sequence: CASRGTSGVLSTDTQYF. In DNA, the CDR3 is TGTGCCAGCAGGGGGACTAGCGGGGTCCTTAGCACAGATACGCAGTATTTT.

This clonotype appeared many times. The chain uses TRBV7-2 and TRBJ2-7; D gene unclear. CDR3 length: 13 residues. The V end was cut by 4 bases, the J end by 0 bases, with 7 bases between. Germline loops: CDR1 SGHTA, CDR2 FQGNSA. The CDR3 DNA is TGTGCCAGCAGCTCGACCCCCTCCTACGAGCAGTACTTC. This gives the protein CASSSTPSYEQYF.

The chain employs TRBV20-1 and TRBJ1-4, with 7 bases fitting TRBD1. This CDR3 has 14 amino acids. Trimming removed 5 bases from V and 13 bases from J; junction bases left unmatched: 16. Germline V gene sequence: CDR1 DFQATT, CDR2 SNEGSKA (reference sequence). The CDR3 is CSAPPSPPDRILFF. The CDR3 region has the DNA TGCAGTGCTCCCCCTTCACCCCCGGACAGGATACTGTTTTTT.